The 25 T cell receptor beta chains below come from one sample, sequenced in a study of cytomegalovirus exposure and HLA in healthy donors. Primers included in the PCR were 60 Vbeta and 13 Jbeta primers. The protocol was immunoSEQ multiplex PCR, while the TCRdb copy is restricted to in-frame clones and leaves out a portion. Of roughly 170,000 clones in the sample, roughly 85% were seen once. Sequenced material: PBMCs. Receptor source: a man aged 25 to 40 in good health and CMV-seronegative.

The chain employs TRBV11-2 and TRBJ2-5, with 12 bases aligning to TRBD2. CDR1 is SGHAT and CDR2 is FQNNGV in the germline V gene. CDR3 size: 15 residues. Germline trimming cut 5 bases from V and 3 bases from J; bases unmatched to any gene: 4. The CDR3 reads CASSGGLAGKETQYF. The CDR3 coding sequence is TGTGCCAGCAGCGGGGGACTAGCGGGTAAAGAGACCCAGTACTTC.

The CDR3 coding sequence is TGCGCCACCTCGTTAGAGGACAGAACCTACGAGCAGTACTTC. Translated, it gives CATSLEDRTYEQYF. The chain uses TRBV10-2 and TRBJ2-7; perhaps TRBD1 as D (6 bases). CDR3 length: 14 residues. Germline V gene lookup returns CDR1 WSHSY and CDR2 SAAADI. V shed 10 bases and J shed 2 bases, with 18 bases lying between them.

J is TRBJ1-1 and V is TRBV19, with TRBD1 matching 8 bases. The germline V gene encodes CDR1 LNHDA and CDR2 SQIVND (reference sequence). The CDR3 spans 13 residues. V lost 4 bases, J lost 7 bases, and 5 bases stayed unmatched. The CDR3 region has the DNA TGTGCCAGTAGTAAGGACAGGGAGGGTGAAGCTTTCTTT. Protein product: CASSKDREGEAFF.

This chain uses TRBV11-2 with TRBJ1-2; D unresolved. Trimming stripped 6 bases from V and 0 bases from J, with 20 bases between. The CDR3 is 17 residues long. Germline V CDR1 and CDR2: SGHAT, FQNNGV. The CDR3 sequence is CASRRAQRYSPNYGYTF. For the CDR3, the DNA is TGTGCCAGCAGGCGGGCGCAAAGGTACAGTCCTAACTATGGCTACACCTTC.

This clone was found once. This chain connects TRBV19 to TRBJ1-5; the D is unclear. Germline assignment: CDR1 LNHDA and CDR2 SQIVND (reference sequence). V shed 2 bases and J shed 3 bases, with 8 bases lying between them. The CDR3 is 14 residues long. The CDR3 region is CASSINPVNQPQHF. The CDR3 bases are TGTGCCAGTAGTATAAATCCAGTCAATCAGCCCCAGCATTTT. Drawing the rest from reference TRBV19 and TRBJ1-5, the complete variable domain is DGGITQSPKYLFRKEGQNVTLSCEQNLNHDAMYWYRQDPGQGLRLIYYSQIVNDFQKGDIAEGYSVSREKKESFPLTVTSAQKNPTAFYLCASSINPVNQPQHFGDGTRLSIL.

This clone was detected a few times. In nucleotides, the CDR3 is TGTGCCAGCTCACCGCCTCGCGGGACAGGGGGCGCTTATTCACCCCTCCACTTT. As protein: CASSPPRGTGGAYSPLHF. V is TRBV18 and J is TRBJ1-6, with 12 bases lining up with TRBD1. V shed 3 bases and J 8 bases; nucleotides not matched to a gene: 11. Germline assignment: CDR1 KGHSH and CDR2 LQKENI. The CDR3 has 18 amino acids.

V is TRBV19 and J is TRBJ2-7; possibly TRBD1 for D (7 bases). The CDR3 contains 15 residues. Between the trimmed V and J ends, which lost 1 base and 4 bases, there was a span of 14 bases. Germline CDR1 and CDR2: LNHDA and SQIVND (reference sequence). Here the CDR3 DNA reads TGTGCCAGTAGTATAGTGGAGGGGGCCTCTTACGAGCAGTACTTC. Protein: CASSIVEGASYEQYF.

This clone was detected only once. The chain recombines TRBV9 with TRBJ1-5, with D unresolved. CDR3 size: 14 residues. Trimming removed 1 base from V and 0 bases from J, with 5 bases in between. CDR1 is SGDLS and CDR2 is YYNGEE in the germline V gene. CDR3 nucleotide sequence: TGTGCCAGCAGCGTAACCTATAGCAATCAGCCCCAGCATTTT. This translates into CASSVTYSNQPQHF.

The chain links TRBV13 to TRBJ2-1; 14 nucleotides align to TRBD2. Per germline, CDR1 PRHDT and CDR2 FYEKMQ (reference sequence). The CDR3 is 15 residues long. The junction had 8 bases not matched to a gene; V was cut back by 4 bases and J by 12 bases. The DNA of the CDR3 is TGTGCCAGCAGCTCACCGGGACTAGCGGGAGTTGTGCAGTTCTTC. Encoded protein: CASSSPGLAGVVQFF. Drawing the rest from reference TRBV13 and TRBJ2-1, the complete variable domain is AAGVIQSPRHLIKEKRETATLKCYPIPRHDTVYWYQQGPGQDPQFLISFYEKMQSDKGSIPDRFSAQQFSDYHSELNMSSLELGDSALYFCASSSPGLAGVVQFFGPGTRLTVL.

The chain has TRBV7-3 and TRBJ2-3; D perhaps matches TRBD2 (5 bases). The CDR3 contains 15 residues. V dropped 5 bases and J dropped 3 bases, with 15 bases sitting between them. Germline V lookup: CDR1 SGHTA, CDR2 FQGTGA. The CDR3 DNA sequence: TGTGCCAGCAGCCCCCTAGGAAGACTAACAGATACGCAGTATTTT. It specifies CASSPLGRLTDTQYF.

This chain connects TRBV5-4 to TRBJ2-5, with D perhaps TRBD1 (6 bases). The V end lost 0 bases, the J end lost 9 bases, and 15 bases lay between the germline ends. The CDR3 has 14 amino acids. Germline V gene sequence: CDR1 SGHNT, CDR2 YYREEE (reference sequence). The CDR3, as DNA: TGTGCCAGCAGCTTGGTACTGGCAGGGGCCCCCCAGTACTTC. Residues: CASSLVLAGAPQYF.

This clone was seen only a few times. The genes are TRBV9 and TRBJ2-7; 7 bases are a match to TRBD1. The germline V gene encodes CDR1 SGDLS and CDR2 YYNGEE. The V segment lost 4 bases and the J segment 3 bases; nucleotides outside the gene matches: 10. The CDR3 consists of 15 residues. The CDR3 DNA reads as TGTGCCAGCAGCTCATTTACCGGGACAGTCTACGAGCAGTACTTC. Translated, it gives CASSSFTGTVYEQYF. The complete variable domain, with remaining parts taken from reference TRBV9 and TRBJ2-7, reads DSGVTQTPKHLITATGQRVTLRCSPRSGDLSVYWYQQSLDQGLQFLIQYYNGEERAKGNILERFSAQQFPDLHSELNLSSLELGDSALYFCASSSFTGTVYEQYFGPGTRLTVT.

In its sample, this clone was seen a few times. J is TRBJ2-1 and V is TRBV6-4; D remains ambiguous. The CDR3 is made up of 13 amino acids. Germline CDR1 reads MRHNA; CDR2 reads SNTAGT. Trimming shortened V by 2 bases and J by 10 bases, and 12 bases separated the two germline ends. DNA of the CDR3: TGTGCCAGCAGTGACCAACCCTCACTGGAGCAGTTCTTC. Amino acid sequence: CASSDQPSLEQFF.

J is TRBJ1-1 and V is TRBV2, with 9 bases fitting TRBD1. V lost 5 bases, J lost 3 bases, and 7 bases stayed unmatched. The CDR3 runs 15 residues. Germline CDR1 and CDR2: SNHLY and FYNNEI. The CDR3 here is CASSLQGAKDTEAFF. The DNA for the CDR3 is TGTGCCAGCAGTTTACAGGGGGCAAAGGACACTGAAGCTTTCTTT.

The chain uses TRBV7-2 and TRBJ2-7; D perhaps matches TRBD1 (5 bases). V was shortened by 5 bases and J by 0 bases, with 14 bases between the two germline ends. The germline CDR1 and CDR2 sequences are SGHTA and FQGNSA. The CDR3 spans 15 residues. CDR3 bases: TGTGCCAGCAGCCCCCAGGGCTCCCTCTCCTACGAGCAGTACTTC. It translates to CASSPQGSLSYEQYF.

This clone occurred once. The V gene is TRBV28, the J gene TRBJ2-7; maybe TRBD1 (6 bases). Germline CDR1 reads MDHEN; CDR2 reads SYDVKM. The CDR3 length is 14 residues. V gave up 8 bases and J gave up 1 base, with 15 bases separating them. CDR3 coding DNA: TGTGCCAGCTACCCAGGGCAGGGGTCCTACGAGCAGTACTTC. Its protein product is CASYPGQGSYEQYF. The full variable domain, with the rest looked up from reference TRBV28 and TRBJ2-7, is DVKVTQSSRYLVKRTGEKVFLECVQDMDHENMFWYRQDPGLGLRLIYFSYDVKMKEKGDIPEGYSVSREKKERFSLILESASTNQTSMYLCASYPGQGSYEQYFGPGTRLTVT.

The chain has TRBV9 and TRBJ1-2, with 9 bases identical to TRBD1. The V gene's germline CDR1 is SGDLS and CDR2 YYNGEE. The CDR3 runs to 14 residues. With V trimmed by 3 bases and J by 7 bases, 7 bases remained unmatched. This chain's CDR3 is CASSAGDRALGYTF. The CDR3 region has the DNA TGTGCCAGCAGCGCAGGGGACAGGGCTCTTGGCTACACCTTC.

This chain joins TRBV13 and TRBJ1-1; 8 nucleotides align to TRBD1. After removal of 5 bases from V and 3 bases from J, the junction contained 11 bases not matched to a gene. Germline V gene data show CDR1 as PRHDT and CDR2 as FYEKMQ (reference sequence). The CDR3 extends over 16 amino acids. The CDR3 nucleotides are TGTGCCAGCAGCCTACCTAGGACAGGGAGGGACACTGAAGCTTTCTTT. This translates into CASSLPRTGRDTEAFF.

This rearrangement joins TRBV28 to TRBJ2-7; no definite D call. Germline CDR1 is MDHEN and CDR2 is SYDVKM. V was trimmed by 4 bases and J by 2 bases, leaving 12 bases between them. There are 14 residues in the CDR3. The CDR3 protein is CASSSGDFPYEQYF. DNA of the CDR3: TGTGCCAGCAGTTCTGGAGACTTCCCCTACGAGCAGTACTTC.

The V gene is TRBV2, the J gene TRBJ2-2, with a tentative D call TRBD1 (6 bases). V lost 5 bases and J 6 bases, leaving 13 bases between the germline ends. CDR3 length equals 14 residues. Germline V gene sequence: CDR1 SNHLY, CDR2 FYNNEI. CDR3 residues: CASSRQERSGELFF. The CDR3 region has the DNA TGTGCCAGCAGTCGACAGGAGAGGTCCGGGGAGCTGTTTTTT.

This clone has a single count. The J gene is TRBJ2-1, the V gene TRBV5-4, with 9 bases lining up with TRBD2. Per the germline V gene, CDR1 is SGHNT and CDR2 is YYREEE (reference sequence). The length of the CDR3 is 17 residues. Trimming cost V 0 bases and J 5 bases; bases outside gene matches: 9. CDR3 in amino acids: CASSLVVGLAMNNEQFF. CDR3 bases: TGTGCCAGCAGCTTGGTCGTGGGACTAGCTATGAACAATGAGCAGTTCTTC. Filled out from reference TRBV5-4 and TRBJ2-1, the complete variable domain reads ETGVTQSPTHLIKTRGQQVTLRCSSQSGHNTVSWYQQALGQGPQFIFQYYREEENGRGNFPPRFSGLQFPNYSSELNVNALELDDSALYLCASSLVVGLAMNNEQFFGPGTRLTVL.

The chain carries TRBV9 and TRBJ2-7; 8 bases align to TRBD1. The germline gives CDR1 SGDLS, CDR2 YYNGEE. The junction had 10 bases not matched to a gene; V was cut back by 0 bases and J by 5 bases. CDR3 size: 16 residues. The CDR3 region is CASSVAGGQGTHEQYF. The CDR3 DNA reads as TGTGCCAGCAGCGTAGCTGGCGGACAGGGTACCCACGAGCAGTACTTC. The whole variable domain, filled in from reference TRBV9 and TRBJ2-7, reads DSGVTQTPKHLITATGQRVTLRCSPRSGDLSVYWYQQSLDQGLQFLIQYYNGEERAKGNILERFSAQQFPDLHSELNLSSLELGDSALYFCASSVAGGQGTHEQYFGPGTRLTVT.

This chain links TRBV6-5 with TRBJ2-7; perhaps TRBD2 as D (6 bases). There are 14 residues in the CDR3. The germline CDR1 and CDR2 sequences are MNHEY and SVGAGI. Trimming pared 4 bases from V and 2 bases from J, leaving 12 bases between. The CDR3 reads CASSWSRDPYEQYF. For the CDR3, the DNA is TGTGCCAGCAGTTGGTCGCGGGACCCCTACGAGCAGTACTTC.

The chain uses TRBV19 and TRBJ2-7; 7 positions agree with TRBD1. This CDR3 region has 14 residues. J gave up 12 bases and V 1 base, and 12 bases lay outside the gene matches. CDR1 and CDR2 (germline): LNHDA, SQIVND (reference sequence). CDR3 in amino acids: CASSIVGTDPVLYF. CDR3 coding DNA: TGTGCCAGTAGTATAGTGGGGACAGACCCCGTGTTGTACTTC. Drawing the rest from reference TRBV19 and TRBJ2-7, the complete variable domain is DGGITQSPKYLFRKEGQNVTLSCEQNLNHDAMYWYRQDPGQGLRLIYYSQIVNDFQKGDIAEGYSVSREKKESFPLTVTSAQKNPTAFYLCASSIVGTDPVLYFGPGTRLTVT.

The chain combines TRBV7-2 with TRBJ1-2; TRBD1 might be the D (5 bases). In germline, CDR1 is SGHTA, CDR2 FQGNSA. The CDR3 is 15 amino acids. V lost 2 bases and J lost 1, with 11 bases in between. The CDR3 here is CASSLLSQGNYGYTF. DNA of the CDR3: TGTGCCAGCAGCTTATTGAGTCAGGGTAACTATGGCTACACCTTC. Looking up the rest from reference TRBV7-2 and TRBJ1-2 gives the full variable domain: GAGVSQSPSNKVTEKGKDVELRCDPISGHTALYWYRQSLGQGLEFLIYFQGNSAPDKSGLPSDRFSAERTGGSVSTLTIQRTQQEDSAVYLCASSLLSQGNYGYTFGSGTRLTVV.